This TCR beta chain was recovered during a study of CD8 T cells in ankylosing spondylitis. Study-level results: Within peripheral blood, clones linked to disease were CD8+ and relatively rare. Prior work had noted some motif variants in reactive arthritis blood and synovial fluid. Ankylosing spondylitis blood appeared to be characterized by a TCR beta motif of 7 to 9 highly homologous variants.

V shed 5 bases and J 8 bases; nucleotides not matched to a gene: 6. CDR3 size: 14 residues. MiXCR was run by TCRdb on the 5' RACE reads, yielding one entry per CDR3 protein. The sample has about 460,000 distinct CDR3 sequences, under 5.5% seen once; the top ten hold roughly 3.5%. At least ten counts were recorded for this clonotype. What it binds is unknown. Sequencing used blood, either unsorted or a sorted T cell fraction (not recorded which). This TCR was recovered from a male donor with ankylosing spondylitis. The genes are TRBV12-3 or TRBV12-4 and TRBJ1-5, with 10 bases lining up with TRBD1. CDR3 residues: CASSQRQGAKPQHF. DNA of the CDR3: TGTGCCAGCAGTCAACGACAGGGGGCCAAGCCCCAGCATTTT.